This T cell receptor (beta chain) emerged from a study of blood T cell repertoires in COVID-19. The wider study: Samples of COVID-19 (acute and convalescent) were obtained from the United States, Italy and Spain.

The assay was immunoSEQ multiplex PCR, and TCRdb's table has in-frame clones only and misses some. The data contain some 210,000 clones, around 88% of them seen just once; the ten biggest clones take up 2.9%. This clonotype originated in a man aged 45-65 years with active or convalescent COVID-19. The sequenced sample consisted of peripheral blood.

This CDR3 reads CASRPPGTGREQYF. The CDR3 nucleotides are TGTGCCAGCAGGCCCCCCGGGACAGGGCGCGAGCAGTACTTC. The rearrangement links TRBV6-5 to TRBJ2-7; 9 bases agree with TRBD1. Looked up from germline, CDR1 is MNHEY and CDR2 is SVGAGI. V lost 6 bases to trimming and J lost 6 bases; unmatched junction nucleotides: 9. The CDR3 runs to 14 residues.